This TCR beta chain came from a study of cytomegalovirus exposure and HLA in healthy donors. Data came from immunoSEQ multiplex PCR; TCRdb stores just in-frame clones and leaves some out. The sample includes about 130,000 clones, 88% of them seen just once. Broader study findings: Specificity for CMV antigens was confirmed in vitro for a few of the CMV-associated chains.

The junction had 13 bases not matched to a gene; V was cut back by 4 bases and J by 6 bases. This CDR3 has 16 residues. CDR1 is SGHRS and CDR2 is YFSETQ in the germline V gene. As to this clone: Its antigen is unidentified.

The receptor comes from a man aged 30 to 45 in good health and CMV-seronegative. The chain has TRBV5-1 and TRBJ2-3, with 8 positions matching TRBD2. Sequenced input: PBMCs. CDR3: CASSPGLAQRVDTQYF. CDR3 coding DNA: TGCGCCAGCAGCCCTGGACTAGCTCAGAGAGTGGATACGCAGTATTTT. Full variable domain (outside the CDR3, taken from reference TRBV5-1 and TRBJ2-3): KAGVTQTPRYLIKTRGQQVTLSCSPISGHRSVSWYQQTPGQGLQFLFEYFSETQRNKGNFPGRFSGRQFSNSRSEMNVSTLELGDSALYLCASSPGLAQRVDTQYFGPGTRLTVL.